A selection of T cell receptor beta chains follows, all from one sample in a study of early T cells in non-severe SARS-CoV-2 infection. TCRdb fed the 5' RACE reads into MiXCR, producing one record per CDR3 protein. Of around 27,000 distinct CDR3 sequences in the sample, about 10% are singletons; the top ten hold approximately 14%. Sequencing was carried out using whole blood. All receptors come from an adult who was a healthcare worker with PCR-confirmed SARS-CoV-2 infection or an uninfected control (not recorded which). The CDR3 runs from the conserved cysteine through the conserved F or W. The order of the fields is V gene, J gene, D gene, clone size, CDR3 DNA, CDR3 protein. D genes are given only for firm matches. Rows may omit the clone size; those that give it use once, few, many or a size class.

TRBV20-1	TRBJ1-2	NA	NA	TGCAGTGTAAAGTCGGGGTCCTATGGCTACACCTTC	CSVKSGSYGYTF
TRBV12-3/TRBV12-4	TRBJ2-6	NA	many	TGTGCCAGCAGCGCCAGAGTCTCTGGGGCCAACGTCCTGACTTTC	CASSARVSGANVLTF
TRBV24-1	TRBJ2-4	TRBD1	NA	TGTGCCACCAGTGATTCCCAGGGGGCCGAGGGCAAAAACATTCAGTACTTC	CATSDSQGAEGKNIQYF
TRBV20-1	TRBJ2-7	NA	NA	TGCAGTGCTAGAGCGTCCCGGTGGGGGGCCTCCTACGAGCAGTACTTC	CSARASRWGASYEQYF
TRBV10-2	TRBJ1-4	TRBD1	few	TGCGCCAGCCGATTCGGACAGGGGGGTGCAACTAATGAAAAACTGTTTTTT	CASRFGQGGATNEKLFF
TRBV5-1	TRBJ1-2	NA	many	TGCGCCAGCAGCTTGGATGCGGGTTCGACTGAGGGCTACACCTTC	CASSLDAGSTEGYTF
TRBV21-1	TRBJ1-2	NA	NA	TGTGCCAGCAGCAAAACTATGAGGGGGAGCATTGACGGCTACACCTTC	CASSKTMRGSIDGYTF
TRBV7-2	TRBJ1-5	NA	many	TGTGCCAGCAGCTTGAGAGATCAGCCCCAGCATTTT	CASSLRDQPQHF
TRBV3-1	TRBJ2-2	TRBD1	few	TGTGCCAGCAGCCGAGCAAGCCGGGAGACAGGGGGCGCGGGCACCGGGGAGCTGTTTTTT	CASSRASRETGGAGTGELFF
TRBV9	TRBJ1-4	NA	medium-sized	TGTGCCAGCAGCGCAGGGGAAGCAACTAATGAAAAACTGTTTTTT	CASSAGEATNEKLFF
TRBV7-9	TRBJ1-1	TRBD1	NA	TGTGCCAGCAGCCCGCCTGACAGGGGGTTGCTGGACACTGAAGCTTTCTTT	CASSPPDRGLLDTEAFF
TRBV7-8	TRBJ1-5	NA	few	TGTGCCAGCACCTTGGGGGGCAATCAGCCCCAGCATTTT	CASTLGGNQPQHF
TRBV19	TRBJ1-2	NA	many	TGTGCCAGTAGTATTGACTATGGCTACACCTTC	CASSIDYGYTF
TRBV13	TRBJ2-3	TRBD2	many	TGTGCCAGCAGCTCCGCGGGGGGGGCCGTTACAGATACGCAGTATTTT	CASSSAGGAVTDTQYF